At least ten counts were recorded for the clone carrying this T cell receptor (beta chain). The antigen remains undetermined. This sample is drawn from a study of early T cells in non-severe SARS-CoV-2 infection. Looking at the study overall: Sequencing input comprised bulk RNA from unsorted whole blood; chain pairing was not available. Overall study results and limits: Anti-spike CD8 specificities were favored by VDJdb matching, whose results missed private and CD4 specificities.

Individual cDNA molecules each received unique molecular identifiers attached to them. MiXCR, applied by TCRdb to the 5' RACE reads, yields one record per CDR3 protein. The sample holds 80,000 to 100,000 distinct CDR3 sequences, around 10% seen once. Germline-derived CDR1 and CDR2 are MRHNA and SNTAGT. The length of the CDR3 is 15 residues. Trimming stripped 10 bases from V and 0 bases from J, with 17 bases between. This TCR was recovered from an adult who was a healthcare worker with PCR-confirmed SARS-CoV-2 infection or an uninfected control (not recorded which). The J gene is TRBJ2-3, the V gene TRBV6-4; tentative D call: TRBD2 (7 bases). The input for sequencing was whole blood, taken at baseline. Here the CDR3 DNA reads TGTGCCACTTCGACAAGGGGGGGGAGCACAGATACGCAGTATTTT. Translated, it gives CATSTRGGSTDTQYF.